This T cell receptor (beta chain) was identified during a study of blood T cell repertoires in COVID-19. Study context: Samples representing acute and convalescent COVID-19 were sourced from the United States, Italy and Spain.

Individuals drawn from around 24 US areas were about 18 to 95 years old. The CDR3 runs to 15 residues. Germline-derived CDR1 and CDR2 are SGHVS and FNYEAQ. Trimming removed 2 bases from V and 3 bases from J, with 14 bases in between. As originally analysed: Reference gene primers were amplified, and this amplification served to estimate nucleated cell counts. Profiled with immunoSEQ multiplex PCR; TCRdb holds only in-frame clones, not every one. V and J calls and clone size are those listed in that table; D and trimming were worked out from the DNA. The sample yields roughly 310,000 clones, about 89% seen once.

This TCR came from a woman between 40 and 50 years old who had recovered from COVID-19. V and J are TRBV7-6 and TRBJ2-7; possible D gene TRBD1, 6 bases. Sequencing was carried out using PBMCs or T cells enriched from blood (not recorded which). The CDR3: CASSLFKGVIYEQYF. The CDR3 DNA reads TGTGCCAGCAGCTTATTTAAGGGGGTTATCTACGAGCAGTACTTC. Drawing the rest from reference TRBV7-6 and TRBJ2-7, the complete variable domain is GAGVSQSPRYKVTKRGQDVALRCDPISGHVSLYWYRQALGQGPEFLTYFNYEAQQDKSGLPNDRFSAERPEGSISTLTIQRTEQRDSAMYRCASSLFKGVIYEQYFGPGTRLTVT.